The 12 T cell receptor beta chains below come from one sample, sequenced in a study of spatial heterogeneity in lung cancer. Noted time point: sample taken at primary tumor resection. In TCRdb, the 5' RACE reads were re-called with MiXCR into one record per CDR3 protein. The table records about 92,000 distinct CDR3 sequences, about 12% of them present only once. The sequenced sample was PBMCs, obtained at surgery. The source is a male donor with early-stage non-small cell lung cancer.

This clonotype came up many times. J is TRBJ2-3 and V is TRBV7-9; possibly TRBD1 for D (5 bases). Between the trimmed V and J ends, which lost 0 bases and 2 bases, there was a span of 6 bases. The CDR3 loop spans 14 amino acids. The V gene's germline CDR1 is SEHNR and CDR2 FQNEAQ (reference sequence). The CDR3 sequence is CASSLAGHTDTQYF. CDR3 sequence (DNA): TGTGCCAGCAGCTTAGCGGGGCACACAGATACGCAGTATTTT.

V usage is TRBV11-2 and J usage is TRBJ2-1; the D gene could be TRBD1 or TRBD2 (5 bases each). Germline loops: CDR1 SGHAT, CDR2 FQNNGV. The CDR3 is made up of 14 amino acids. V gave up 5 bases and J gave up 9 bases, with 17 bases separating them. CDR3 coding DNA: TGTGCCAGCAGCCCACGGACGAGGGGAGTTGAGCAGTTCTTC. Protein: CASSPRTRGVEQFF. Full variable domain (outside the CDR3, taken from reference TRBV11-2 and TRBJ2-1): EAGVAQSPRYKIIEKRQSVAFWCNPISGHATLYWYQQILGQGPKLLIQFQNNGVVDDSQLPKDRFSAERLKGVDSTLKIQPAKLEDSAVYLCASSPRTRGVEQFFGPGTRLTVL.

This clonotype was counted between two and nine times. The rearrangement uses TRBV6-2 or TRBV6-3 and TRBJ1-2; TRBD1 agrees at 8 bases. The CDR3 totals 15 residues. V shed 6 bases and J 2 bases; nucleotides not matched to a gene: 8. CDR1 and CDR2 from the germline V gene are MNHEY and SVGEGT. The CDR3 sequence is CASRLPRTGNYGYTF. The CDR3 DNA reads TGTGCCAGCAGATTGCCCCGGACAGGGAACTATGGCTACACCTTC.

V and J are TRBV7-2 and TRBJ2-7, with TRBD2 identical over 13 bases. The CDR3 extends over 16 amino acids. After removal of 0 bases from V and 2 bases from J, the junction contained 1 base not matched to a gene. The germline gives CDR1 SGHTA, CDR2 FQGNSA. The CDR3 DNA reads TGTGCCAGCAGCTTAGCCGGGACTAGCGGGGCCTACGAGCAGTACTTC. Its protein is CASSLAGTSGAYEQYF.

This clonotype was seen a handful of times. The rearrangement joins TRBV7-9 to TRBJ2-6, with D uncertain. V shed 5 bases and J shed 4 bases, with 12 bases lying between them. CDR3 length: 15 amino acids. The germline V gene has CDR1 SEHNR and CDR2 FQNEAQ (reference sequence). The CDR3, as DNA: TGTGCCAGCAGCAACGGGTCTTTGGGGGCCAACGTCCTGACTTTC. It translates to CASSNGSLGANVLTF.

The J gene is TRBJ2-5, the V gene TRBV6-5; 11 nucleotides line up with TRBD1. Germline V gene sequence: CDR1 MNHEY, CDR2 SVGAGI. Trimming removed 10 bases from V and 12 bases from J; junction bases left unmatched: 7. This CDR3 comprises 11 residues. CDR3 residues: CANTGQGEEYF. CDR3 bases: TGTGCCAACACGGGACAGGGGGAGGAGTACTTC.

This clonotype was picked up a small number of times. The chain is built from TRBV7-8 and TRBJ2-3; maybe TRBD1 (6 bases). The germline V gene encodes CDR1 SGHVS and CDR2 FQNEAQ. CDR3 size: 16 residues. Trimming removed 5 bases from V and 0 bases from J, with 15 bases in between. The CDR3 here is CASSLRQGSSTDTQYF. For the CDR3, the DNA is TGTGCCAGCAGCCTACGTCAGGGGTCTAGCACAGATACGCAGTATTTT.

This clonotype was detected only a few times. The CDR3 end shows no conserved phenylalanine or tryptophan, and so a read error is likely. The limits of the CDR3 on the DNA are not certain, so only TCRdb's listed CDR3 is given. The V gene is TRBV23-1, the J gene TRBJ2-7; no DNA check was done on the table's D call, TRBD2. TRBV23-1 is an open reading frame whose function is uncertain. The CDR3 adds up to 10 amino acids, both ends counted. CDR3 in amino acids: CASSRRLVLD.

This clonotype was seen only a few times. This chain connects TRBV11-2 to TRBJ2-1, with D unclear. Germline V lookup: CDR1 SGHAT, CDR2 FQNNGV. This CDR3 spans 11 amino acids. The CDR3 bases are TGTGCTGGCCGAGGATATTATGAGCAGTTCTTC. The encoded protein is CAGRGYYEQFF.

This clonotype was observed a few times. The DNA of the CDR3 is TGCAGTGCAGCAATCCGGGACAGTCTCTATAGCAATCAGCCCCAGCATTTT. Its protein product is CSAAIRDSLYSNQPQHF. V gene TRBV20-1 combines with J gene TRBJ1-5; 7 nucleotides align to TRBD1. CDR1 is DFQATT and CDR2 is SNEGSKA in the germline V gene (reference sequence). The CDR3 length is 17 residues. Germline trimming cut 6 bases from V and 0 bases from J; bases unmatched to any gene: 14.

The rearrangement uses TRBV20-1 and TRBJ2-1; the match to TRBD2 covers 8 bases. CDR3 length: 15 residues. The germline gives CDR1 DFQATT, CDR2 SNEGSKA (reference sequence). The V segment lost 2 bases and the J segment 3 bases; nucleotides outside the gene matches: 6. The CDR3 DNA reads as TGCAGTGCTAGAAAGCGGGGGCAAAACTACAATGAGCAGTTCTTC. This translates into CSARKRGQNYNEQFF.

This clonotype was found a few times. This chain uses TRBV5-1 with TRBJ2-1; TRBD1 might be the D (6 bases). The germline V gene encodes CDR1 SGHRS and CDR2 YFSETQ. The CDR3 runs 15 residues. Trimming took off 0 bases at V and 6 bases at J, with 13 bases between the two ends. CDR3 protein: CASSLAVQGGNEQFF. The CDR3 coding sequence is TGCGCCAGCAGCTTGGCCGTACAGGGCGGCAATGAGCAGTTCTTC.